The clone carrying this T cell receptor (beta chain) appeared a single time. What it binds is not known. The data were taken from a study of T cells in localized non-small cell lung cancer. Study observations and caveats: Only one tumor region was sequenced, so heterogeneity remains possible. Appearing in adjacent lung were a median approximately 50 of the top 100 tumor clones.

CDR1 is MNHEY, CDR2 SMNVEV, per germline (reference sequence). V shed 8 bases, J shed 2 bases, and the junction held 6 bases outside the gene matches. The CDR3 consists of 15 residues. TCRdb keeps only in-frame clones here, not all; method: immunoSEQ multiplex PCR. The sample contains 35,000 to 45,000 clones, more than 80% of which appear only once. Sequencing used peripheral blood, obtained before any cancer treatment. The gene calls are TRBV27 and TRBJ2-6; TRBD1 matches 7 bases. The receptor was isolated from a female donor older than 55 with stage I lung adenocarcinoma. This CDR3 is CASGDRAAGANVLTF. CDR3 sequence (DNA): TGTGCCAGCGGCGACAGGGCGGCTGGGGCCAACGTCCTGACTTTC.